The rows below give T cell receptor beta chains drawn from one sample of a study of CD4+ T cells in melanoma. Clones were sequenced by immunoSEQ multiplex PCR, and TCRdb holds only the in-frame ones, with some missing. Here the sample spans about 6,900 clones, more than 50% being singletons. Sequencing input: cells from a culture (not recorded whether cultured in vitro). The receptors derive from a human donor with melanoma. The CDR3 runs from the conserved cysteine through the conserved F or W. The order of the fields is J gene, V gene, CDR3 protein.

TRBJ2-2	TRBV28	CASRSTGELFF
TRBJ1-5	TRBV29-1	CSVGLQGDSNQPQHF
TRBJ2-5	TRBV7-3	CASSLLAQETQYF
TRBJ1-1	TRBV7-2	CASSFTTNTEAFF
TRBJ2-7	TRBV7-6	CASSFGVGRDEQYF
TRBJ1-2	TRBV6-6	CASISQGSVNYGYTF
TRBJ1-1	TRBV25-1	CASSELGTEAFF
TRBJ1-6	TRBV28	CASTSSREWGFSPLHF
TRBJ1-5	TRBV19	CASSGRGGDNQPQHF
TRBJ2-2	TRBV13	CASSRNRGTSTGELFF
TRBJ1-5	TRBV24-1	CATSDLQGQASKHHQPQHF
TRBJ2-7	TRBV11-1	CASSLEASGGYEQYF
TRBJ2-7	TRBV6-7	CASLTLQGAGYSYEQYF
TRBJ1-3	TRBV24-1	CATASAGNTIYF
TRBJ2-7	TRBV7-2	CASSLYFRDFRFYEQYF
TRBJ1-4	TRBV5-1	CASRTEGSEKLFF
TRBJ1-3	TRBV11-1	CASSLDRDGNTIYF
TRBJ1-5	TRBV6-6	CASSYTGRNQPQHF
TRBJ2-7	TRBV5-6	CASSLRPTAYSYEQYF
TRBJ1-4	TRBV6-5	CASSYRGGGGKLFF
TRBJ1-2	TRBV11-2	CASSSDVGEGYGYTF
TRBJ2-7	TRBV7-2	CASAPGSDEQYF
TRBJ2-7	TRBV6-2/TRBV6-3	CASRPPGTASYEQYF
TRBJ2-7	TRBV3-1/TRBV3-2	CASSQDRGGFSYEQYF
TRBJ1-4	TRBV5-4	CASSPNRNLNEKLFF
TRBJ2-5	TRBV3-1/TRBV3-2	CASSRFRGQSETQYF
TRBJ1-3	TRBV7-2	CASNYPGNTIYF
TRBJ1-6	TRBV7-2	CASSQGPNNSPLHF
TRBJ2-5	TRBV19	CASSIKETQYF
TRBJ2-4	TRBV19	CASSIDMLLGKNIQYF
TRBJ2-2	TRBV9	CASSETSGGANGPGELFF
TRBJ2-2	TRBV29-1	CSVGKDTGELFF
TRBJ2-5	TRBV2	CASSDPDREETQYF
TRBJ2-7	TRBV9	CASSVRTSGEQYF
TRBJ2-2	TRBV28	CASSLIAGGYNGELFF
TRBJ1-5	TRBV27	CASSSGQGSQPQHF
TRBJ1-5	TRBV30	CAWSPSPDREPYQPQHF
TRBJ2-3	TRBV3-1/TRBV3-2	CASSQRTGGSTDTQYF
TRBJ2-1	TRBV7-9	CASSLGQGARNEQFF
TRBJ2-1	TRBV7-3	CASSPPSLNEQFF
TRBJ2-7	TRBV27	CASSSRSGTGVSYEQYF
TRBJ2-2	TRBV7-9	CASSLAPGKGGELFF
TRBJ2-3	TRBV7-3	CASSFQGGTDTQYF
TRBJ2-7	TRBV4-3	CASSQQDRASYEQYF
TRBJ2-7	TRBV6-6	CASRTGTGSYEQYF
TRBJ2-7	TRBV5-4	CASSSTGRSEQYF
TRBJ2-5	TRBV28	CASSLKQGAGETQYF
TRBJ2-3	TRBV5-1	CASSLKTSGRTDTQYF
TRBJ1-5	TRBV4-3	CASSQGYGSYQPQHF
TRBJ2-7	TRBV4-2	CASSQVTDRGFLYEQYF
TRBJ2-5	TRBV24-1	CATSEGPAGGGNRETQYF
TRBJ1-5	TRBV5-4	CASSLANSNQPQHF
TRBJ2-1	TRBV23-1	CASSQSKKQGYNEQFF
TRBJ2-2	TRBV10-3	CAISELAGGANTGELFF
TRBJ1-5	TRBV4-1	CASSQESGGGQPQHF
TRBJ2-7	TRBV5-1	CASSLAPGQGYEQYF
TRBJ2-7	TRBV20-1	CSASSSGVSYEQYF
TRBJ1-1	TRBV15	CATSRDEVQTEAFF
TRBJ1-1	TRBV14	CASSNLGGRGEAFF
TRBJ1-1	TRBV19	CASSIRAGDGTEAFF